What follows are 8 T cell receptor beta chains derived from one specimen sequenced in a study of blood T cell repertoires in COVID-19. The repertoire was sequenced with immunoSEQ multiplex PCR; TCRdb's copy has only in-frame clones and lacks some. Here the sample spans approximately 41,000 clones, about 81% being singletons. Sample: peripheral blood. Receptors originate from a man aged 35 to 55 with active or convalescent COVID-19.

Concerning this clone: At one boundary the junction diverges from the germline segment, which might be a read error. The chain employs TRBV7-9 and TRBJ2-7; D remains ambiguous. CDR3 length equals 15 residues. Germline V gene lookup returns CDR1 SEHNR and CDR2 FQNEAQ (reference sequence). CDR3 bases: TGTGCCAGCAGTTTAGGCGCCCCCGTTTACTACGAGCAGTACTTC. As protein: CASSLGAPVYYEQYF.

V gene TRBV28 combines with J gene TRBJ2-1; TRBD1 might be the D (5 bases). Germline CDR1 MDHEN, CDR2 SYDVKM. The CDR3 extends over 16 amino acids. V lost 3 bases and J 8 bases, leaving 20 bases between the germline ends. As DNA, the CDR3 is TGTGCCAGCAGTTTCCAGTCCCTACAGGTTGGGGATGAGCAGTTCTTC. As protein: CASSFQSLQVGDEQFF.

This CDR3 reads CASSLGQHTNYGYTF. DNA for the CDR3: TGTGCCAGCAGCTTGGGACAGCATACTAACTATGGCTACACCTTC. The rearrangement links TRBV5-6 to TRBJ1-2; tentative D call: TRBD1 (5 bases). The CDR3 spans 15 residues. V was pared by 0 bases and J by 0 bases, with 9 bases between. Per germline, CDR1 SGHDT and CDR2 YYEEEE.

This clone appeared many times. V usage is TRBV6-5 and J usage is TRBJ1-1, with D perhaps TRBD1 (6 bases). Germline assignment: CDR1 MNHEY and CDR2 SVGAGI. There are 14 residues in the CDR3. Trimming removed 7 bases from V and 2 bases from J, with 14 bases in between. The CDR3 coding sequence is TGTGCCAGCACCCAAGGACAGCCTAACACTGAAGCTTTCTTT. Amino acid sequence: CASTQGQPNTEAFF.

The genes are TRBV30 and TRBJ1-5; D might be TRBD1 (6 bases). Trimming took 4 bases from V and 3 from J, leaving 16 bases between them. This CDR3 has 15 residues. CDR1 and CDR2 (germline): GTSNPN, SVGIG (reference sequence). This CDR3 reads CAWNHRAGANQPQHF. The CDR3 nucleotides read TGTGCCTGGAATCATCGGGCGGGGGCCAATCAGCCCCAGCATTTT.

This clone turned up a few times. The J gene is TRBJ2-1, the V gene TRBV5-1; 7 nucleotides align to TRBD2. CDR1 and CDR2 from the germline V gene are SGHRS and YFSETQ. The CDR3 is 16 amino acids. The V gene end was trimmed by 3 bases and the J gene end by 8 bases; junction bases not matched to a gene: 14. The CDR3 DNA is TGCGCCAGCAGCTGGGTTAGTCAGCGGGATGGGCATGAGCAGTTCTTC. Translation: CASSWVSQRDGHEQFF.

The chain joins TRBV5-1 to TRBJ2-7, with 9 positions matching TRBD1. CDR3 size: 16 residues. Trimming cost V 4 bases and J 0 bases; bases outside gene matches: 8. Germline V gene data show CDR1 as SGHRS and CDR2 as YFSETQ. CDR3 coding DNA: TGCGCCAGCAGCGTGGGACAGGGCGACCTCTCCTACGAGCAGTACTTC. This sequence encodes CASSVGQGDLSYEQYF. Complete variable domain (other parts from reference TRBV5-1 and TRBJ2-7): KAGVTQTPRYLIKTRGQQVTLSCSPISGHRSVSWYQQTPGQGLQFLFEYFSETQRNKGNFPGRFSGRQFSNSRSEMNVSTLELGDSALYLCASSVGQGDLSYEQYFGPGTRLTVT.

This chain connects TRBV27 to TRBJ2-3, with D perhaps matching TRBD2 (6 bases). The V gene lost 4 bases and the J gene lost 5 bases, with 13 bases spanning the gap. CDR3 length: 14 amino acids. Germline loops: CDR1 MNHEY, CDR2 SMNVEV (reference sequence). The CDR3 here is CASSYGGEGDTQYF. CDR3 nucleotides: TGTGCCAGCAGTTACGGGGGAGAAGGAGATACGCAGTATTTT.